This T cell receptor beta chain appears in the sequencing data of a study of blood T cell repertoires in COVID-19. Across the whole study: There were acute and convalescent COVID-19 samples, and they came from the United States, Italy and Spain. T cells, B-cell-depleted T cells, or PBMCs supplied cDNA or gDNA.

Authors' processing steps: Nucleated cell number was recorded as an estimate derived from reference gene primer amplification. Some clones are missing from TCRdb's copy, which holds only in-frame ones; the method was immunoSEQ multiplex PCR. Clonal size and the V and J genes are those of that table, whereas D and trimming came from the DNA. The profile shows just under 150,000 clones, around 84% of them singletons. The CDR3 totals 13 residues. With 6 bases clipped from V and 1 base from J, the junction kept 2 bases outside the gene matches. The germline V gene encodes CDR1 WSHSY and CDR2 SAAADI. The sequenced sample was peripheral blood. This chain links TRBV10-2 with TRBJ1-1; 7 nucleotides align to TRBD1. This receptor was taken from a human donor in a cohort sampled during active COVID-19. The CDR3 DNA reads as TGCGCCAGCAGAGGGGGCCCGAACACTGAAGCTTTCTTT. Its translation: CASRGGPNTEAFF.